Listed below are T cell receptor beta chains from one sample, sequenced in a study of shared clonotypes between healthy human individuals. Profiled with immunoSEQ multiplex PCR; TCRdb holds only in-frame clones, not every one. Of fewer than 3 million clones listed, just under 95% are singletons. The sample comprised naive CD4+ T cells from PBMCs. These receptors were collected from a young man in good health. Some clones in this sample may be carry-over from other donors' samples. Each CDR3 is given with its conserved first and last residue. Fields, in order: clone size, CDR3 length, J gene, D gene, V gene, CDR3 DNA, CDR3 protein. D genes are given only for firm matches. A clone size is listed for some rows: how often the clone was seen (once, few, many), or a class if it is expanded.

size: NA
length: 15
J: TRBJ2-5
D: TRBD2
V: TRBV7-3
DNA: TGTGCCAGCAGCTCGGGAGCGGGGTACCAAGAGACCCAGTACTTC
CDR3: CASSSGAGYQETQYF

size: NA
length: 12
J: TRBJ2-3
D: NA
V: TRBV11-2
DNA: TGTGCCAGCAGCGACCTGAGTGGTACGCAGTATTTT
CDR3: CASSDLSGTQYF

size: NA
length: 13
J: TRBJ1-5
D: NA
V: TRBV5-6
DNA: TGTGCCAGCAGCAAAGGGAGGGTGCAGCCCCAGCATTTT
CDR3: CASSKGRVQPQHF

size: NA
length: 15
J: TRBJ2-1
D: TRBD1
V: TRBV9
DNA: TGTGCCAGCAGCCGACAGGGGACCTCCTACAATGAGCAGTTCTTC
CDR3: CASSRQGTSYNEQFF

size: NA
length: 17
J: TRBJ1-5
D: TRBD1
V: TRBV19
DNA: TGTGCCAGTAGTATTCCTTCCCGGGGACAGGGAATCGGACCCCAGCATTTT
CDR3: CASSIPSRGQGIGPQHF

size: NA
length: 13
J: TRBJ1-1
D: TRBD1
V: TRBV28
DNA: TGTGCCAGCACCTTGGGACAGTACACTGAAGCTTTCTTT
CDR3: CASTLGQYTEAFF

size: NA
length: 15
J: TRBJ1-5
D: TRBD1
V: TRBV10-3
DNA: TGTGCCATCAGTGCGGGTACAGGGGGCGTCCAGCCCCAGCATTTT
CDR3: CAISAGTGGVQPQHF

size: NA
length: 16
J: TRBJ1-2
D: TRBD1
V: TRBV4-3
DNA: TGCGCCAGCAGCCAGACCTCGAGGGACAGGGGAGGAGGCTACACCTTC
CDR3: CASSQTSRDRGGGYTF

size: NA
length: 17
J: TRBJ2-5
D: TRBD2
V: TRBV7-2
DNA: TGTGCCAGCAGTCTTAGGAGGCAGCGGGAGGCGGAGGAGACCCAGTACTTC
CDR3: CASSLRRQREAEETQYF

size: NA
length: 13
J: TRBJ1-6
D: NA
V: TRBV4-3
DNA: TGCGCCAGCAGCCAAGACTGGGATTCACCCCTCCACTTT
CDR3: CASSQDWDSPLHF

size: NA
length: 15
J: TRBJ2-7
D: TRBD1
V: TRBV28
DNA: TGTGCCAGCAGTTTACTGGACAGGAACTCCTACGAGCAGTACTTC
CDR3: CASSLLDRNSYEQYF

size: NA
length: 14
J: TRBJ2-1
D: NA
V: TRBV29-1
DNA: TGCAGCGGTCGGGGTGCAGTCTCCTACAATGAGCAGTTCTTC
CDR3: CSGRGAVSYNEQFF

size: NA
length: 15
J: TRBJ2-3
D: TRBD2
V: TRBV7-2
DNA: TGTGCCAGCAGCTTGAGGACTAGCGGAGCCTTTACGCAGTATTTT
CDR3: CASSLRTSGAFTQYF

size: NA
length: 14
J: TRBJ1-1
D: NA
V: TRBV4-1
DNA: TGCGCCAGCAGCCTAAGAAGATTGGGCACTGAAGCTTTCTTT
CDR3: CASSLRRLGTEAFF

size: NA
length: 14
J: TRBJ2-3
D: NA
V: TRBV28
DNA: TGTGCCAGCAGTTTAGATCCTAGCACAGATACGCAGTATTTT
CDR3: CASSLDPSTDTQYF

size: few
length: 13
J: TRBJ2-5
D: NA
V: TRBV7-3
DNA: TGTGCCAGCAGCTTAACACGGCAAGAGACCCAGTACTTC
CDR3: CASSLTRQETQYF

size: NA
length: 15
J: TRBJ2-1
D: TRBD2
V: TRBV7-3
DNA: TGTGCCAGCAGCGCCAGACTAGCGGGGGGCAATGAGCAGTTCTTC
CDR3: CASSARLAGGNEQFF

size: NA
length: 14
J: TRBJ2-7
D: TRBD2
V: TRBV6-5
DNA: TGTGCCAGCAGCTTCCAAGCGGGAGCGGCCGAGCAGTACTTC
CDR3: CASSFQAGAAEQYF

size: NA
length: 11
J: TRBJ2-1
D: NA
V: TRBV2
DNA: TGTGCCAGCAGAGAGGACAGCGGGAAGTTCTTC
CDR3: CASREDSGKFF

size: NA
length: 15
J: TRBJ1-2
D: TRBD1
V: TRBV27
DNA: TGTGCCAGCAGTCCCGGGACAGAACCTAACTATGGCTACACCTTC
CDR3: CASSPGTEPNYGYTF

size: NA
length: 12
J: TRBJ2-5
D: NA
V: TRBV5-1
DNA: TGCGCCAGCAGCGCCGGGAGTGAGACCCAGTACTTC
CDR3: CASSAGSETQYF

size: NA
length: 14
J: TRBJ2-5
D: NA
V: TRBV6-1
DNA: TGTGCCAGCGCCCCATTGGGGGCATCAGAGACCCAGTACTTC
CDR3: CASAPLGASETQYF

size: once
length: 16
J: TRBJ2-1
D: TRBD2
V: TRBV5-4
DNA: TGTGCCACCATGCTTCTTGGGACTAGCGCCTACAATGAGCAGTTCTTC
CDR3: CATMLLGTSAYNEQFF

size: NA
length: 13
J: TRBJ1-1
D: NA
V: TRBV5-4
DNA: TGTGCCAGCAGCGGAATACAGGGTGCACAAGCTTTCTTT
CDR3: CASSGIQGAQAFF

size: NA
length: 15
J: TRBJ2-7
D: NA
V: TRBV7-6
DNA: TGTGCCAGCAGCCAAAGAACGGGACTCGCCTACGAGCAGTACTTC
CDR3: CASSQRTGLAYEQYF

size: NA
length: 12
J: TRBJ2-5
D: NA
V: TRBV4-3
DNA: TGCGCCAGCAGCCAAGATGAAGAGACCCAGTACTTC
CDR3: CASSQDEETQYF

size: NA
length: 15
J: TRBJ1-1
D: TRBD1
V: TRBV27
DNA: TGTGCCAGCAGTTCCGGGGACAGCTGGAACACTGAAGCTTTCTTT
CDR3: CASSSGDSWNTEAFF

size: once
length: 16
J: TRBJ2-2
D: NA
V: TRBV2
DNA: TGTGCCAGCACCCCAGCCTTAGCGGCGAACACCGGGGAGCTGTTTTTT
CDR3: CASTPALAANTGELFF

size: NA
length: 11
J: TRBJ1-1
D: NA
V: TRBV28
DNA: TGTGCCATTAGGGGGAACACTGAAGCTTTCTTT
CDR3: CAIRGNTEAFF

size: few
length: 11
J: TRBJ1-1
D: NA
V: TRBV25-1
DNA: TGTGCCAGCAGTGAATTCCAACAGGTTTTCTTT
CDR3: CASSEFQQVFF

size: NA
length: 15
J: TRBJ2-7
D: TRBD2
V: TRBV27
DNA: TGTGCCAGCAGTCCCACAGGACTAGCGGGAGACGAGCAGTACTTC
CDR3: CASSPTGLAGDEQYF

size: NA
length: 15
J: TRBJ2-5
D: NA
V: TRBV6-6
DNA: TGTGCCAGCAGTTTGAGGGGGGGATCCCAAGAGACCCAGTACTTC
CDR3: CASSLRGGSQETQYF

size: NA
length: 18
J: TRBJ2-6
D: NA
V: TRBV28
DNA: TGTGCCAGCAGTTTATCGGCCCTCAGGGAAAGTAGGGCCAACGTCCTGACTTTC
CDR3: CASSLSALRESRANVLTF

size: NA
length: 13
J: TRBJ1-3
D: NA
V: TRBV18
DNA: TGTGCCAGCTCTCCGGCAGGGGAGAACACCATATATTTT
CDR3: CASSPAGENTIYF

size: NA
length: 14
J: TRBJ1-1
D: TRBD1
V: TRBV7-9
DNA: TGTGCCAGCATCCTTGACAGGGGGGTCACTGAAGCTTTCTTT
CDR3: CASILDRGVTEAFF

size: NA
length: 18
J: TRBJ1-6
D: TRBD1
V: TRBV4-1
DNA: TGCGCCAGCAGCCAAGAACCCCCGGTGGGACAGGGGAATTCACCCCTCCACTTT
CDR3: CASSQEPPVGQGNSPLHF

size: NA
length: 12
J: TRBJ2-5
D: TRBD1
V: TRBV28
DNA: TGTGCCGGACAGGGGGCGGGGGAGACCCAGTACTTC
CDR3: CAGQGAGETQYF

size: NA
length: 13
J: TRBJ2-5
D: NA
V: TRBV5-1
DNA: TGCGCCAGCAGCTTGGGTGGTCGAGAGACCCAGTACTTC
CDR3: CASSLGGRETQYF

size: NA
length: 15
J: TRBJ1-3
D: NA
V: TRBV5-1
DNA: TGCGCCAGCAGCTTGGATGGCCTCTCTGGAAACACCATATATTTT
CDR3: CASSLDGLSGNTIYF

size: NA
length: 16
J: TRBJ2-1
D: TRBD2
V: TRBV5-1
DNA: TGCGCCAGCAGCCTGGGTCAGCGGGAGGGATACAATGAGCAGTTCTTC
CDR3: CASSLGQREGYNEQFF

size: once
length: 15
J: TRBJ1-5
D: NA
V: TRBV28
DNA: TGTGCCAGCAGACCCGGGGACCGGGGGAGTCAGCCCCAGCATTTT
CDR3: CASRPGDRGSQPQHF

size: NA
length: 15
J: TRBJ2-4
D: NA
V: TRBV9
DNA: TGTGCCAGCACCACGAGGGGCATTCAAGGAGACATTCAGTACTTC
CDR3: CASTTRGIQGDIQYF

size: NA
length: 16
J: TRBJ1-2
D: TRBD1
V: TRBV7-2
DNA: TGTGCCAGCAGCGAGACCTGGGACAGGGGCGAGTATGGCTACACCTTC
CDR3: CASSETWDRGEYGYTF

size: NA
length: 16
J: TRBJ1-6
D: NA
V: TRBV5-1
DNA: TGCGCCAGCAGCTTGGGGACGGGAGAAGGAGTTTCACCCCTCCACTTT
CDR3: CASSLGTGEGVSPLHF

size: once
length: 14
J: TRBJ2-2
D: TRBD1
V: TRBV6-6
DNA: TGTGCCAGCACTGGGACAGGGCGCACCGGGGAGCTGTTTTTT
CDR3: CASTGTGRTGELFF

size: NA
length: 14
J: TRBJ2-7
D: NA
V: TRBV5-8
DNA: TGTGCCAGCAGCTTCCATTTTCGGGACGAGGAGCAGTACTTC
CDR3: CASSFHFRDEEQYF

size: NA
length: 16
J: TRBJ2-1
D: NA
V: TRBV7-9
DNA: TGTGCCAGCAGCCCCGGGGACGGCCGCTCCTACAATGAGCAGTTCTTC
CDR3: CASSPGDGRSYNEQFF

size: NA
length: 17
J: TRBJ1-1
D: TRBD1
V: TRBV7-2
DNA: TGTGCCAGCAGCCACTATGGCGGGACAGGTCCTAACACTGAAGCTTTCTTT
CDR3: CASSHYGGTGPNTEAFF

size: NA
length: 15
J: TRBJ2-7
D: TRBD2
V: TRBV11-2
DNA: TGTGCCAGCAGCAACGGACTAGCGGGGTCCTACGAGCAGTACTTC
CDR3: CASSNGLAGSYEQYF

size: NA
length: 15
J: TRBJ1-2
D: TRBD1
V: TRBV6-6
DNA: TGTGCCAGCACCCGAGGGGAGGGGGCGCCGTATGGCTACACCTTC
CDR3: CASTRGEGAPYGYTF

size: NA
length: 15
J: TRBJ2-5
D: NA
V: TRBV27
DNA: TGTGCCAGCAGTCAAACAGGGTTGTACCAAGAGACCCAGTACTTC
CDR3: CASSQTGLYQETQYF

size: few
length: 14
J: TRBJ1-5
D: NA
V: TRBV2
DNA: TGTGCCAGCAGCCAACAGGATCGCAATCAGCCCCAGCATTTT
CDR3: CASSQQDRNQPQHF

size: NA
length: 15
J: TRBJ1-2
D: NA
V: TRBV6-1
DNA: TGTGCCAGCAGTGCTACCGGGACAAAGAACTATGGCTACACCTTC
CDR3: CASSATGTKNYGYTF

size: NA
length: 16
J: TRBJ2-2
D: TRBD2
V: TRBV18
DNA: TGTGCCAGCTCACCACTCCTAGCGGCTGTGACCGGGGAGCTGTTTTTT
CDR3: CASSPLLAAVTGELFF

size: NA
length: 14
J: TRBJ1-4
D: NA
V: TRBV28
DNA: TGTGCCAGCAGTTTCCGACAGTCACGGGAAAAACTGTTTTTT
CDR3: CASSFRQSREKLFF

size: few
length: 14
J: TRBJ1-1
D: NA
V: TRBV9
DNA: TGTGCCAGCAGCGTATCAGGGGAGGAAACTGAAGCTTTCTTT
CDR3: CASSVSGEETEAFF

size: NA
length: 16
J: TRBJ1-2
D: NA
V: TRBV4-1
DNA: TGCGCCAGCAGCCAACCTGCTCGTGGCTTAAACTATGGCTACACCTTC
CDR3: CASSQPARGLNYGYTF